A selection of T cell receptor beta chains follows, all from one sample in a study of OX40 agonist ivuxolimab in advanced cancers. Here immunoSEQ multiplex PCR was the method, and the copy in TCRdb shows in-frame clones only, minus some. The table lists over 95,000 clones, roughly nine tenths of them singletons. The sample here was CD4+ or CD8+ T cells sorted from blood, taken in a trial of the OX40 agonist ivuxolimab. The origin of the receptors is an adult with an advanced solid tumor such as melanoma, head and neck, liver or kidney cancer. CDR3s include the opening cysteine and the closing phenylalanine or tryptophan. A D gene is named only where the DNA matches it firmly. Clone size is shown for a subset of rows, as once, few, many or a class of expanded clone.

TRBV11-1,-,TRBJ2-3,-,TGTGCCAGCAGCTTTCCCCCGGCGGATACGCAGTATTTT,CASSFPPADTQYF
TRBV18,-,TRBJ1-5,-,TGTGCCAGCTCGTCGCGAAGGACGGAATATAGCAATCAGCCCCAGCATTTT,CASSSRRTEYSNQPQHF
TRBV5-6,-,TRBJ2-1,-,TGTGCCAGCAGCTTGGCCGGTCGGCCTGGGAATGAGCAGTTCTTC,CASSLAGRPGNEQFF
TRBV5-6,-,TRBJ2-1,-,TGTGCCAGCAGCTCCCGTGGGGCCTACAATGAGCAGTTCTTC,CASSSRGAYNEQFF
TRBV5-1,-,TRBJ2-6,-,TGCGCCAGCAGCTTATCCGGGGCCAACGTCCTGACTTTC,CASSLSGANVLTF
TRBV5-1,-,TRBJ2-3,-,TGCGCCAGCAGCGCCGGGACTCCCCTTCACACAGATACGCAGTATTTT,CASSAGTPLHTDTQYF
TRBV28,-,TRBJ1-4,-,TGTGCCAGCAGGTCTCCGCTGAATGAAAAACTGTTTTTT,CASRSPLNEKLFF
TRBV18,-,TRBJ2-7,-,TGTGCCAGCTCACCACCGGGGGTGGTAGCTTACGAGCAGTACTTC,CASSPPGVVAYEQYF
TRBV19,TRBD1,TRBJ1-2,-,TGTGCCAGTAGTAGAACAGGGGGCACTTTCTATGGCTACACCTTC,CASSRTGGTFYGYTF
TRBV7-7,-,TRBJ2-7,-,TGTGCCAGCACGGGGACCAAAAGCTCCTACGAGCAGTACTTC,CASTGTKSSYEQYF
TRBV6-5,TRBD1,TRBJ2-1,-,TGTGCCAGCAGCACTTCTGACAGGGTATTCAATGAGCAGTTCTTC,CASSTSDRVFNEQFF
TRBV11-1,-,TRBJ2-1,few,TGTGCCAGCAGCTTAGTTAGGGGCAATGAGCAGTTCTTC,CASSLVRGNEQFF
TRBV6-1,TRBD2,TRBJ2-3,once,TGTGCCAGCAGGATAGCGGGACCTGGCACAGATACGCAGTATTTT,CASRIAGPGTDTQYF
TRBV11-3,TRBD1,TRBJ2-6,-,TGTGCCAGCAGCCCACAGGGGTCTGGGGCCAACGTCCTGACTTTC,CASSPQGSGANVLTF
TRBV9,TRBD1,TRBJ1-2,-,TGTGCCAGCAGCGTAACAGGGGGGAACTATGGCTACACCTTC,CASSVTGGNYGYTF
TRBV7-4,TRBD1,TRBJ2-7,-,TGTGCTAACCACACTCCAGGGGGACACTCCTACGAGCAGTACTTC,CANHTPGGHSYEQYF
TRBV13,-,TRBJ2-7,-,TGTGCCAGCAGCTTAAGAGCCGCCTACGAGCAGTACTTC,CASSLRAAYEQYF
TRBV7-2,TRBD2,TRBJ2-3,-,TGTGCCAGCAGCTGGGGACTAGCGGGAGGGATAGATACGCAGTATTTT,CASSWGLAGGIDTQYF
TRBV6-1,-,TRBJ1-5,once,TGTGCCAGCAGATCGACAAGCAATCAGCCCCAGCATTTT,CASRSTSNQPQHF
TRBV11-2,-,TRBJ2-1,-,TGTGCCAGCAGCTTAACCGGCTCCTACAATGAGCAGTTCTTC,CASSLTGSYNEQFF
TRBV11-2,TRBD1,TRBJ1-2,-,TGTGCCAGCAGCTTAGGACAGGGGGCTTACTATGGCTACACCTTC,CASSLGQGAYYGYTF
TRBV27,-,TRBJ1-2,-,TGTGCCAGCAGTTTGGACGGGACCTATGGCTACACCTTC,CASSLDGTYGYTF
TRBV11-3,-,TRBJ2-5,few,TGTGCCAGCAGCTCCGAGCAGGGGTCGGAGACCCAGTACTTC,CASSSEQGSETQYF
TRBV14,TRBD1,TRBJ1-1,-,TGTGCCAGCAGCCACCCCGCACAGGGGGCTTCGGGCAACGAAGCTTTCTTT,CASSHPAQGASGNEAFF
TRBV5-1,-,TRBJ2-4,-,TGCGCCAGCGCCCGAGACAGTGGCAGTACCGCAGCCAAAAACATTCAGTACTTC,CASARDSGSTAAKNIQYF
TRBV13,TRBD2,TRBJ2-3,-,TGTGCCAGCAGAAGGCTAGCGGGAGGTGTTAGCACAGATACGCAGTATTTT,CASRRLAGGVSTDTQYF
TRBV19,TRBD1,TRBJ2-2,-,TGTGCCAGTGGACAGGGGGCATCCAACACCGGGGAGCTGTTTTTT,CASGQGASNTGELFF
TRBV7-3,TRBD1,TRBJ2-7,-,TGTGCCAGCAGCTTATGGGGACAGGGCTACGAGCAGTACTTC,CASSLWGQGYEQYF
TRBV21-1,-,TRBJ2-7,-,TGTGCCAGCAGCAAATCTCTTGGGGACAGGGGGCTTGAGGCCTACGAGCAGTACTTC,CASSKSLGDRGLEAYEQYF
TRBV6-1,TRBD2,TRBJ2-7,-,TGTGCCAGCAGTGGTGCTCCGGGACTAGCGTTAAGCTCCTACGAGCAGTACTTC,CASSGAPGLALSSYEQYF
TRBV28,TRBD2,TRBJ2-3,once,TGTGCCAGCAGTTTATCCCCGGGACTAGCGGGAGATAGTCAGTATTTT,CASSLSPGLAGDSQYF
TRBV5-4,TRBD2,TRBJ2-7,-,TGTGCCAGCAGCAGACGGACTAGCGGAACCTACGAGCAGTACTTC,CASSRRTSGTYEQYF
TRBV9,-,TRBJ2-3,-,TGTGCCAGCAGCGTAGAAGGGGTGGGGACAACAGATACGCAGTATTTT,CASSVEGVGTTDTQYF
TRBV5-4,-,TRBJ1-1,-,TGTGCCAGCAGCCCCGGGGTCGACAGTCTCACTGAAGCTTTCTTT,CASSPGVDSLTEAFF
TRBV15,TRBD2,TRBJ2-3,-,TGTGCCACCAGCCGAAGACTAGCGGGAGGAGATACGCAGTATTTT,CATSRRLAGGDTQYF
TRBV5-1,-,TRBJ1-4,-,TGCGCCAGCAGCTTGGTAGGGGCAACTAATGAAAAACTGTTTTTT,CASSLVGATNEKLFF
TRBV7-2,TRBD2,TRBJ2-5,-,TGTGCCAGCAGCTTAGACCCGCTAGCGGGAGGGGTCCAAGAGACCCAGTACTTC,CASSLDPLAGGVQETQYF
TRBV19,-,TRBJ2-2,-,TGTGCCAGTAGTGCGGGACATAACACCGGGGAGCTGTTTTTT,CASSAGHNTGELFF
TRBV7-2,TRBD1,TRBJ2-7,-,TGTGCCAGCAGCTTTAAGGGGGACAGGCGAACCTACGAGCAGTACTTC,CASSFKGDRRTYEQYF
TRBV11-2,-,TRBJ2-2,-,TGTGCCAGCAGCTTAGCACGGAAAACGGGAGTGCCCGGGGAGCTGTTTTTT,CASSLARKTGVPGELFF
TRBV6-1,TRBD1,TRBJ2-7,-,TGTGCCAGCAGTGGGACAGGACCCTACGAGCAGTACTTC,CASSGTGPYEQYF
TRBV5-1,TRBD2,TRBJ2-3,-,TGCGCCAGCAGCTTAGGGACTAGCGGGAGCACAGATACGCAGTATTTT,CASSLGTSGSTDTQYF